Below are 18 T cell receptor beta chains sequenced from a single sample in a study of blood T cell repertoires in COVID-19 (dated by TCRdb to 2020 to 2021). The library was made by the immunoSEQ multiplex PCR assay. The immuneACCESS repertoire file appears here via TCRdb, limited to in-frame rearrangements. These files lack a portion of the clones; in checked studies, under half of the deficit traces to unresolved V genes, and the cause of the others is not known. The sample records over 350,000 clones, around 86% of which are singletons. Over 1.1% of the sample rests with the top ten. The sequencing sample was made of peripheral blood. The source is a woman in her twenties or thirties with active or convalescent COVID-19.

The CDR3 nucleotides read TGTGCCAGCAGCCCCGGACAGGGAATAGGTTCACCCCTCCACTTT. This translates into CASSPGQGIGSPLHF. The chain employs TRBV5-6 and TRBJ1-6; 8 nucleotides match TRBD1. Unmatched junction bases numbered 9, after V lost 4 bases and J lost 9 bases. The CDR3 has 15 amino acids. The V gene's germline CDR1 is SGHDT and CDR2 YYEEEE.

This chain joins TRBV6-5 and TRBJ1-2; 7 bases line up with TRBD1. The CDR3 is made up of 11 amino acids. V trimming: 10 bases; J trimming: 8 bases; junction bases outside the gene matches: 7. In germline, CDR1 is MNHEY, CDR2 SVGAGI. CDR3 bases: TGTGCCACCACCACAGGGGACGGCTACACCTTC. As protein: CATTTGDGYTF.

This chain uses TRBV10-3 with TRBJ2-2; 9 nucleotides line up with TRBD1. Trimming removed 3 bases from V and 6 bases from J; junction bases left unmatched: 8. This CDR3 contains 16 residues. In germline, CDR1 is ENHRY, CDR2 SYGVKD. CDR3 region: CAISEQGARVAGELFF. Here the CDR3 DNA reads TGTGCCATCAGTGAACAGGGGGCGCGGGTAGCCGGGGAGCTGTTTTTT.

The rearrangement uses TRBV6-6 and TRBJ1-5; 7 bases fit TRBD1. The CDR3 contains 16 residues. The germline V gene has CDR1 MNHNY and CDR2 SVGAGI (reference sequence). The V gene end was trimmed by 3 bases and the J gene end by 7 bases; junction bases not matched to a gene: 12. The CDR3 nucleotides read TGTGCCAGCAGTTATCGACAGGGCATGGTCTACCAGCCCCAGCATTTT. Its protein product is CASSYRQGMVYQPQHF.

The V gene is TRBV5-4, the J gene TRBJ1-5, with unresolved D. V dropped 5 bases and J dropped 3 bases, with 12 bases sitting between them. In germline, CDR1 is SGHNT, CDR2 YYREEE (reference sequence). CDR3 length equals 14 residues. The CDR3 DNA follows: TGTGCCAGCAGTTCACGGAGTCTCAATCAGCCCCAGCATTTT. Translating it yields CASSSRSLNQPQHF. Full variable domain (missing parts from reference TRBV5-4 and TRBJ1-5): ETGVTQSPTHLIKTRGQQVTLRCSSQSGHNTVSWYQQALGQGPQFIFQYYREEENGRGNFPPRFSGLQFPNYSSELNVNALELDDSALYLCASSSRSLNQPQHFGDGTRLSIL.

CDR3 DNA sequence: TGTGCCAGCAGCTCAGAGGGTTTGGGACATACCAATCAGCCCCAGCATTTT. As protein: CASSSEGLGHTNQPQHF. The V and J genes are TRBV7-8 and TRBJ1-5; tentative D call: TRBD1 (6 bases). The CDR3 loop spans 17 amino acids. Trimming stripped 4 bases from V and 3 bases from J, with 19 bases between. CDR1 SGHVS and CDR2 FQNEAQ come from the germline V gene.

This chain links TRBV2 with TRBJ1-4; TRBD1 is a possible D gene (5 bases). V lost 7 bases and J 0 bases, leaving 18 bases between the germline ends. The CDR3 runs to 17 residues. Germline assignment: CDR1 SNHLY and CDR2 FYNNEI. The CDR3: CASTFKTGGSTNEKLFF. In DNA form, the CDR3 reads TGTGCCAGCACCTTCAAGACCGGGGGATCAACTAATGAAAAACTGTTTTTT.

In this sample, this clone turned up a few times. This chain uses TRBV19 with TRBJ2-2, with D tentatively TRBD1 (7 bases). Deletions cut 7 bases from V and 3 bases from J, with 15 bases between. This CDR3 contains 15 residues. Germline-derived CDR1 and CDR2 are LNHDA and SQIVND (reference sequence). CDR3 amino acids: CASTPAGGYTGELFF. CDR3 DNA sequence: TGTGCCAGTACCCCGGCAGGGGGGTACACCGGGGAGCTGTTTTTT.

This sequence joins TRBV11-2 and TRBJ2-1; D possibly corresponds to TRBD2 (5 bases). V gave up 3 bases and J gave up 4 bases, with 10 bases separating them. The CDR3 totals 14 residues. Germline V lookup: CDR1 SGHAT, CDR2 FQNNGV. The CDR3 nucleotides are TGTGCCAGCAGCTTCAATCGGGATTACAATGAGCAGTTCTTC. Translating it yields CASSFNRDYNEQFF.

A remark on this clone: The DNA is left out, because the CDR3 cannot be placed on it with certainty; the CDR3 is given as TCRdb lists it. The genes are TRBV5-6 and TRBJ1-2; TRBD1, the table's D call, lacks a check against the DNA. 12 amino acids form the CDR3, both terminal residues included. Germline V gene data show CDR1 as SGHDT and CDR2 as YYEEEE. The CDR3 loop is CASSLVGQGATF.

This CDR3 reads CAIRGGTDTYEQYF. CDR3 coding DNA: TGTGCCATCCGGGGGGGGACAGATACTTACGAGCAGTACTTC. This chain connects TRBV10-3 to TRBJ2-7, with D possibly matching TRBD2 (8 bases). The germline V and J ends were trimmed by 8 bases and 4 bases, with 18 bases remaining between them. Germline lookup yields CDR1 ENHRY and CDR2 SYGVKD. The CDR3 contains 14 residues.

This chain joins TRBV5-1 and TRBJ1-2; 7 positions match TRBD1. Germline loops: CDR1 SGHRS, CDR2 YFSETQ. The trim removed 0 bases at V and 0 bases at J, leaving 5 bases unmatched. This CDR3 region has 16 residues. Written as DNA, the CDR3 is TGCGCCAGCAGCTTGGGAAGGGACAGTACTAACTATGGCTACACCTTC. Translation gives CASSLGRDSTNYGYTF.

This clone was found a few times. The CDR3 coding sequence is TGTGCCAGTAGGGGACAGGCTGGGAACGGTAGGCCCCTCCACTTT. Residues: CASRGQAGNGRPLHF. The chain joins TRBV19 to TRBJ1-6; 8 bases are a match to TRBD1. J was trimmed by 13 bases and V by 6 bases; bases with no gene match: 14. Germline V gene lookup returns CDR1 LNHDA and CDR2 SQIVND (reference sequence). The CDR3 contains 15 residues.

V usage is TRBV19 and J usage is TRBJ1-3, with no clear D. The CDR3 runs 16 residues. Germline V gene lookup returns CDR1 LNHDA and CDR2 SQIVND (reference sequence). V was trimmed by 4 bases and J by 0 bases, leaving 13 bases between them. This CDR3 is CASSTDNFSSGNTIYF. The CDR3 DNA sequence: TGTGCCAGTAGTACCGATAATTTCAGCTCTGGAAACACCATATATTTT. Full variable domain (outside the CDR3, taken from reference TRBV19 and TRBJ1-3): DGGITQSPKYLFRKEGQNVTLSCEQNLNHDAMYWYRQDPGQGLRLIYYSQIVNDFQKGDIAEGYSVSREKKESFPLTVTSAQKNPTAFYLCASSTDNFSSGNTIYFGEGSWLTVV.

This chain uses TRBV30 with TRBJ2-3; D may be TRBD1 (5 bases). Trimming took 0 bases from V and 6 from J, leaving 13 bases between them. Germline V CDR1 and CDR2: GTSNPN, SVGIG (reference sequence). The CDR3 is 14 amino acids. The CDR3 coding sequence is TGTGCCTGGAGTGTAGGGGTAGGCGGCGATACGCAGTATTTT. It encodes CAWSVGVGGDTQYF.

The CDR3 spells CATSVGLASPETQYF. The DNA of the CDR3 is TGTGCCACCAGCGTGGGACTAGCATCTCCGGAGACCCAGTACTTC. V gene TRBV15 combines with J gene TRBJ2-5, with TRBD2 identical over 9 bases. V was clipped by 5 bases and J by 5 bases; unmatched bases: 9. CDR3 length: 15 residues. The V gene's germline CDR1 is LNHNV and CDR2 YYDKDF (reference sequence).

Only a few counts were recorded for this clone. CDR3 residues: CASMGDWDNEQFF. As DNA, the CDR3 is TGTGCCAGTATGGGGGACTGGGACAATGAGCAGTTCTTC. The V and J genes are TRBV19 and TRBJ2-1; D possibly corresponds to TRBD2 (6 bases). The ends were cut back, 7 bases at V and 5 bases at J, with 12 bases in the middle. CDR3 length: 13 amino acids. The germline gives CDR1 LNHDA, CDR2 SQIVND (reference sequence).

This chain links TRBV11-1 with TRBJ1-2, with TRBD1 as a possible D gene (5 bases). Trimming took off 5 bases at V and 4 bases at J, with 11 bases between the two ends. The germline gives CDR1 SGHAT, CDR2 FQDESV (reference sequence). This CDR3 is built from 13 residues. The CDR3, as DNA: TGTGCCAGCAGCGCCCGACAGCCCTATGGCTACACCTTC. Translating it yields CASSARQPYGYTF.